The entry that follows covers one T cell receptor (beta chain) sequence. Its target is not known. The J segment lost 13 bases and the V segment lost 5 bases, leaving 18 bases of the junction unmatched. This CDR3 contains 15 residues. Looked up from germline, CDR1 is MDHEN and CDR2 is SYDVKM. These data originate in a study of cytomegalovirus exposure and HLA in healthy donors. General study findings and limits: An analysis that came later showed most CMV-associated TCR beta chains appearing HLA-restricted.

PCR used 60 Vbeta primers and 13 Jbeta primers. Method: immunoSEQ multiplex PCR; TCRdb's copy keeps in-frame clones and lacks some. The sample lists about 160,000 clones; just under 80% were seen once. This TCR came from a middle-aged woman in good health and CMV-seropositive. The sample taken for sequencing was PBMCs. This rearrangement joins TRBV28 to TRBJ2-7; 9 bases align to TRBD1. Written as DNA, the CDR3 is TGTGCCAGCAGTAACTCCGCCCCCCCCCGGGACAGGGTATACGTC. Protein: CASSNSAPPRDRVYV.